One and the same sample provided the 11 T cell receptor beta chains below, sequenced in a study of CXCR3-negative and CXCR3-positive naive CD8 T cells (dated by TCRdb to between 2017 and 2020). Findings and caveats that apply to the study as a whole: TRB CDR3s from CXCR3-positive naive cells showed higher hydrophobicity (lower Kidera factor 4), lower energy, and higher strength and volume indices than CXCR3-negative naive cells.

The reads were generated on a NextSeq 550. The Human TCR Profiling Kit (MiLaboratory) was used to prepare UMI-labeled 5' RACE TRB cDNA libraries. One entry per CDR3 protein sequence results from the TCRdb reprocessing of the reads, with DNA left out. The table held for this sample gives roughly 100,000 distinct CDR3 sequences. Roughly 0.38% of the sample lies in the top ten. Their recognized antigens are unknown. The sequencing sample was made of naive CXCR3+ CD8+ T cells from blood. The intended sense of this specimen's cell subset or site label: CD45RO-CCR7+CD27+CD95- naive CD8+ T cells expressing CXCR3 (TNR3+). Every receptor here comes from a human donor in good health. Some clones in this sample may be carry-over from other donors' samples.

The J gene is TRBJ1-1, the V gene TRBV6-5; the D call of TRBD1 rests on TCRdb alone, since no DNA is present to check it. The CDR3 runs to 15 residues. Germline loops: CDR1 MNHEY, CDR2 SVGAGI. The CDR3 sequence is CASSYSGTENTEAFF.

V gene TRBV7-2 combines with J gene TRBJ1-2; absent DNA, TCRdb's TRBD1 call cannot be checked. The length of the CDR3 is 14 residues. Germline V CDR1 and CDR2: SGHTA, FQGNSA. The CDR3 sequence: CASSQPGHLDGYTF.

This chain connects TRBV29-1 to TRBJ1-2; lacking DNA, the TRBD1 call made by TCRdb goes unchecked. Germline V CDR1 and CDR2: SQVTM, ANQGSEA. This CDR3 comprises 12 residues. This chain's CDR3 is CSVETTGGGYTF.

The chain carries TRBV12-3 or TRBV12-4 and TRBJ2-5; checking the TCRdb D call of TRBD1 is not possible without DNA. This CDR3 spans 15 amino acids. The CDR3 protein is CASSLRTGGLETQYF.

The CDR3: CASEAPGQETQYF. The V call is TRBV6-5, the J call TRBJ2-5; the TRBD1 assignment by TCRdb is unverifiable without DNA. The CDR3 contains 13 residues. Germline loops: CDR1 MNHEY, CDR2 SVGAGI.

The chain is built from TRBV20-1 and TRBJ2-3; TCRdb's D call of TRBD2 is untestable without DNA. CDR1 and CDR2 from the germline V gene are DFQATT and SNEGSKA (reference sequence). The CDR3 spans 15 residues. This chain's CDR3 is CSLLAGEMSTDTQYF.

Here the CDR3 reads CASSSHRSSYEQYF. This chain connects TRBV7-9 to TRBJ2-7. Germline values: CDR1 SEHNR, CDR2 FQNEAQ (reference sequence). CDR3 length: 14 residues.

This chain uses TRBV14 with TRBJ2-3. The CDR3 loop spans 14 amino acids. CDR1 and CDR2 from the germline V gene are SGHDN and FVKESK. CDR3 protein: CASSPQNPTDTQYF.

The chain has TRBV6-6 and TRBJ2-3; with no DNA, the TCRdb D assignment of TRBD2 cannot be verified. Germline CDR1 MNHNY, CDR2 SVGAGI (reference sequence). This CDR3 contains 21 residues. CDR3 sequence reads: CASSYSVEPGLAGVRTDTQYF.

The V call is TRBV7-2, the J call TRBJ2-7; TCRdb returns TRBD1, unconfirmable since there is no DNA. Germline CDR1 is SGHTA and CDR2 is FQGNSA. The CDR3 spans 15 residues. CDR3: CASSVFRGSSYEQYF.

The chain carries TRBV7-8 and TRBJ2-1; TCRdb indicates TRBD2, and absent DNA this call remains unverified. CDR1 and CDR2 (germline): SGHVS, FQNEAQ. The CDR3 sequence is 15 residues long. The CDR3 protein is CASSFTLAGNNEQFF.